The T cell receptor (beta chain) described here comes from a study of cytotoxic CD8 clonotypes in ibrutinib-treated CLL. About the research overall: Once patients had received a median approximately eleven months of treatment, range 6 to 36, response samples were obtained. Sequencing produced an average of around 250,000 productive templates and more than 90,000 productive rearrangements per sample. Study-level points and caveats: Baseline clonality, above age-matched healthy donor levels, tracked circulating CD8+ T-cell counts.

Libraries were prepared by immunoSEQ multiplex PCR; TCRdb keeps only in-frame clonotypes and omits some of them. The table includes 20,000 to 30,000 clones, about 67% detected once. As regards this clone: What it recognizes is unknown.

The CDR3 consists of 14 residues. The germline gives CDR1 SGHNT, CDR2 YYREEE (reference sequence). Trimming shortened V by 4 bases and J by 1 base, and 11 bases separated the two germline ends. The source of around 2 micrograms of genomic DNA for TCR beta libraries was cryopreserved PBMCs. V usage is TRBV5-4 and J usage is TRBJ1-1; D is unclear. This sample comprised PBMCs, obtained after 12 months of ibrutinib treatment. The origin of this receptor is a human donor with chronic lymphocytic leukemia. CDR3 sequence: CASSIRRENTEAFF. CDR3 nucleotide sequence: TGTGCCAGCAGCATACGACGGGAGAACACTGAAGCTTTCTTT.